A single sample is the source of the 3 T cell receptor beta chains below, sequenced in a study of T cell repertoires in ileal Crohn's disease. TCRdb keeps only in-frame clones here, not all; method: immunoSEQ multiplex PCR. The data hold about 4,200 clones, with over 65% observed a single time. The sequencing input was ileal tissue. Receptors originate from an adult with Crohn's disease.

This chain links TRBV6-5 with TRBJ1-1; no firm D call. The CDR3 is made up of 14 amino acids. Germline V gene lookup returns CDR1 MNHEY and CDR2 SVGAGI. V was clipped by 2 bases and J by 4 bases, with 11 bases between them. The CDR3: CASSYIGEGTEAFF. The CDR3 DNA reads TGTGCCAGCAGTTACATCGGGGAAGGCACTGAAGCTTTCTTT.

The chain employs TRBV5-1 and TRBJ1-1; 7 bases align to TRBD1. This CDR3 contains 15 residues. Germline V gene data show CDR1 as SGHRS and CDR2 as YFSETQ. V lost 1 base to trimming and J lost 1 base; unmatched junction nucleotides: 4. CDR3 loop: CASSLRQGPNTEAFF. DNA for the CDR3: TGCGCCAGCAGCTTGCGACAGGGTCCGAACACTGAAGCTTTCTTT.

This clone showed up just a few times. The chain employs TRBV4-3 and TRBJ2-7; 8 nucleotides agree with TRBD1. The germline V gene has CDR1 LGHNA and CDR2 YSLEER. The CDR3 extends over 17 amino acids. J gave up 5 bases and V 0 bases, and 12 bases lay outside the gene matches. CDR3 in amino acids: CASSQDGLNRGTDEQYF. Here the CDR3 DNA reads TGCGCCAGCAGCCAAGATGGCTTAAACAGGGGGACGGACGAGCAGTACTTC.